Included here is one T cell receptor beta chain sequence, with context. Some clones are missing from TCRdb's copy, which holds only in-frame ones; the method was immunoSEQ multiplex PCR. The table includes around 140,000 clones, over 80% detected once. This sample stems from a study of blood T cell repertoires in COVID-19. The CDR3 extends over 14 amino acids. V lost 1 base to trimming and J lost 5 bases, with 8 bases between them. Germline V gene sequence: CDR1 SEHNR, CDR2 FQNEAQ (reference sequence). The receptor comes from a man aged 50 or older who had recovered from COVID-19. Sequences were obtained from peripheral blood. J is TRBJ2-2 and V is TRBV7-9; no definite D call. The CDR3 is CASSLDAITGELFF. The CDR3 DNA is TGTGCCAGCAGCTTAGACGCTATTACCGGGGAGCTGTTTTTT.